This TCR beta chain was captured in a study of blood T cell repertoires in COVID-19. Germline assignment: CDR1 SGHRS and CDR2 YFSETQ. J gave up 7 bases and V 2 bases, and 6 bases lay outside the gene matches. The CDR3 is made up of 15 amino acids. Original methodology: Nucleated cell number was recorded as an estimate derived from reference gene primer amplification. TCRdb's table, derived via immunoSEQ multiplex PCR, lists solely in-frame clones and lacks some. The V and J calls and clone size were taken over from that table, and D and trimming were inferred from the DNA. The sample has about 150,000 clones, roughly 79% seen once; the top ten hold approximately 8.4%.

The sequencing sample was made of peripheral blood. This receptor was taken from a human donor with acute or convalescent COVID-19. The donor label of this sample is uncertain. The chain couples TRBV5-1 to TRBJ2-1, with 10 bases identical to TRBD2. The CDR3 bases are TGCGCCAGCAGCTTCCTAGCGGGGGCCATTAATGAGCAGTTCTTC. Its protein product is CASSFLAGAINEQFF.